This T cell receptor (beta chain) was recovered during a study of blood T cell repertoires in COVID-19. Study-wide context: Specimens from acute and convalescent COVID-19 originated in the United States, Italy and Spain. Sample material is recorded as cDNA or gDNA derived from T cells, B-cell-depleted T cells, or PBMCs.

Original analysis: Cell counts per sample came from amplifying reference gene primers. Clones were sequenced by immunoSEQ multiplex PCR, and TCRdb holds only the in-frame ones, with some missing. The DNA was the basis for D and trimming; V, J and clone size are from that table. Here the sample spans about 170,000 clones, 70% to 90% being singletons. Sequencing used peripheral blood. The origin of this receptor is a man between 45 and 60 years old with active or convalescent COVID-19.

CDR3 sequence: CASSLMYSGANVLTF. CDR3 in DNA: TGTGCCAGCAGTTTAATGTACTCTGGGGCCAACGTCCTGACTTTC. The chain combines TRBV27 with TRBJ2-6; no definite D call. Germline V lookup: CDR1 MNHEY, CDR2 SMNVEV (reference sequence). The CDR3 runs 15 residues. Trimming pared 2 bases from V and 0 bases from J, leaving 5 bases between.